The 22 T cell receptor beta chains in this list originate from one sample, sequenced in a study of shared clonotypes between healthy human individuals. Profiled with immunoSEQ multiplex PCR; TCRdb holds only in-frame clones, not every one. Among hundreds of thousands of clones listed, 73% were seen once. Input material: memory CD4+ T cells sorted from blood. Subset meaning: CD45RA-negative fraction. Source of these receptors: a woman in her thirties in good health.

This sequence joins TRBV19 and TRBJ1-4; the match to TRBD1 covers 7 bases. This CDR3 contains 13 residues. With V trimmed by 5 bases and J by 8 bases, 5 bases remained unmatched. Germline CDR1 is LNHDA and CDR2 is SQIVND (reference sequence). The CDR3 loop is CASSVQGGEKLFF. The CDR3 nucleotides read TGTGCCAGTAGTGTTCAGGGGGGCGAAAAACTGTTTTTT.

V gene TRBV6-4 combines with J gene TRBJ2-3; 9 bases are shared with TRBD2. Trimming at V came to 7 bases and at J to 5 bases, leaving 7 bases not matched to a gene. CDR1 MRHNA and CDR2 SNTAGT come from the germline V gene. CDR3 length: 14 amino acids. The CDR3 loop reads CASKASGNRDTQYF. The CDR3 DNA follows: TGTGCCAGCAAAGCTAGCGGGAACAGAGATACGCAGTATTTT.

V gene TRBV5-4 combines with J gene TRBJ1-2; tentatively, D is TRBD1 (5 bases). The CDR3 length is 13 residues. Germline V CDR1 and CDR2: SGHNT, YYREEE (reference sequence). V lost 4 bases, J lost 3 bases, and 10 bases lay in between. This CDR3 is CASSIQDYYGYTF. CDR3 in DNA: TGTGCCAGCAGCATACAGGATTACTATGGCTACACCTTC.

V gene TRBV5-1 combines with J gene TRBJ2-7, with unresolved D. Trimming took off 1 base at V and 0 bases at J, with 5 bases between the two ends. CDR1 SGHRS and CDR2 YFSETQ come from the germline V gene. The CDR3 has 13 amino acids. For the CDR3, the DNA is TGCGCCAGCAGCTTGCCTGACTCCTACGAGCAGTACTTC. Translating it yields CASSLPDSYEQYF.

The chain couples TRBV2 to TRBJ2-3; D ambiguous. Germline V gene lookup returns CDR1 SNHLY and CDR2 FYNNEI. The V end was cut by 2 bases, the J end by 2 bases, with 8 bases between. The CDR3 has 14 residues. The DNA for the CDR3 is TGTGCCAGCAGTGAACTGGTAACCACAGATACGCAGTATTTT. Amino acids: CASSELVTTDTQYF.

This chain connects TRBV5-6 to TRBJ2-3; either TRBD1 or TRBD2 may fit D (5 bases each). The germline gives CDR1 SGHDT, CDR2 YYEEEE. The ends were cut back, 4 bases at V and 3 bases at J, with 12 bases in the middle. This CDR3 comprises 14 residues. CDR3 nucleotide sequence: TGTGCCAGCAGCGGGGGTAGCAAGACAGATACGCAGTATTTT. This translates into CASSGGSKTDTQYF.

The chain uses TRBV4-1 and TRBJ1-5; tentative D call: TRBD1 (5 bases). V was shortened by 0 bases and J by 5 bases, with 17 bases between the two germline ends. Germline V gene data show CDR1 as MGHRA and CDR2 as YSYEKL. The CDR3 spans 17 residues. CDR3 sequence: CASSQDNSDSYYQPQHF. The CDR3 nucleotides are TGCGCCAGCAGCCAAGATAATTCTGACAGTTACTATCAGCCCCAGCATTTT.

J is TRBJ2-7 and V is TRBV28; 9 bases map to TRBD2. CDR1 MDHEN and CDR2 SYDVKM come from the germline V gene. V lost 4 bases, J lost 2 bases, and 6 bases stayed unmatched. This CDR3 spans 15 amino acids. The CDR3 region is CASSSPGLAPYEQYF. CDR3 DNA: TGTGCCAGCAGTTCCCCGGGACTAGCCCCCTACGAGCAGTACTTC.

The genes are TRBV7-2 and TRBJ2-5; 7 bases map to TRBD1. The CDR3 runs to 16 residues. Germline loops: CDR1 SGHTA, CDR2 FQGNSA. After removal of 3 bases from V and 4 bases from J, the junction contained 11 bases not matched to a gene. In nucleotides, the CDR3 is TGTGCCAGCAGCTTCCAGGGGCAGGGGGTGGGAGAGACCCAGTACTTC. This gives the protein CASSFQGQGVGETQYF.

The CDR3 reads CAWDPGMNTEAFF. In nucleotides, the CDR3 is TGTGCCTGGGACCCGGGCATGAACACTGAAGCTTTCTTT. V is TRBV30 and J is TRBJ1-1, with unresolved D. Germline lookup yields CDR1 GTSNPN and CDR2 SVGIG (reference sequence). This CDR3 spans 13 amino acids. The V and J ends lost 5 bases and 0 bases respectively, with 10 bases between them.

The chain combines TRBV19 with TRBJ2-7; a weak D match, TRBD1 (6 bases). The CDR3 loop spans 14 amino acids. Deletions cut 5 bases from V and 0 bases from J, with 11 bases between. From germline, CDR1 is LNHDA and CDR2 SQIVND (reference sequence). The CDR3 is CASSLQGHSYEQYF. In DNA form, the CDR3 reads TGTGCCAGTAGTCTACAGGGTCACTCCTACGAGCAGTACTTC.

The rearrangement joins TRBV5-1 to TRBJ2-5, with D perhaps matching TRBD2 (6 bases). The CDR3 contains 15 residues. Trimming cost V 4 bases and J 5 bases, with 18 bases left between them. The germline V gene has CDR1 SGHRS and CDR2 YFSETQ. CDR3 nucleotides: TGCGCCAGCAGCATAGGGGACCGGGACTTTGAGACCCAGTACTTC. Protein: CASSIGDRDFETQYF.

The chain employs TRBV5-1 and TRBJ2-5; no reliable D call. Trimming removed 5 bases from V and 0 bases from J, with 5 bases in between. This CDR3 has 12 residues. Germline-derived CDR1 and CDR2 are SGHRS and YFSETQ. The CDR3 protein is CASRYNQETQYF. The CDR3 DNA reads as TGCGCCAGCAGGTACAACCAAGAGACCCAGTACTTC.

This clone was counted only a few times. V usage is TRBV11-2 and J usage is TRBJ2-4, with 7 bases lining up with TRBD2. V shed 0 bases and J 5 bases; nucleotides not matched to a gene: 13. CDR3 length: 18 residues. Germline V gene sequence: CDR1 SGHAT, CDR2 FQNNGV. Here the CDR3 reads CASSLEGGWRGFENIQYF. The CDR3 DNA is TGTGCCAGCAGCTTAGAGGGGGGGTGGCGAGGCTTCGAAAACATTCAGTACTTC.

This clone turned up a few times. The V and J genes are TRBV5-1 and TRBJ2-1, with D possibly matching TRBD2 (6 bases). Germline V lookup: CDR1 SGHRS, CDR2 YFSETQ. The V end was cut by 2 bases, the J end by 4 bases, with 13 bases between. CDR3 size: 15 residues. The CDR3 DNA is TGCGCCAGCAGCTTCGGGGCTAGCGTGTACAATGAGCAGTTCTTC. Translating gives CASSFGASVYNEQFF. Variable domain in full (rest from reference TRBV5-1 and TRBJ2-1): KAGVTQTPRYLIKTRGQQVTLSCSPISGHRSVSWYQQTPGQGLQFLFEYFSETQRNKGNFPGRFSGRQFSNSRSEMNVSTLELGDSALYLCASSFGASVYNEQFFGPGTRLTVL.

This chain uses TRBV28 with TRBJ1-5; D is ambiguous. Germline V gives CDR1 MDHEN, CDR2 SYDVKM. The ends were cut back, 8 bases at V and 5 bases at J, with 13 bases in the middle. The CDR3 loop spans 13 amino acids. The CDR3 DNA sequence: TGTGCCAGCCACTCCACCCCCGATCAGCCCCAGCATTTT. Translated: CASHSTPDQPQHF.

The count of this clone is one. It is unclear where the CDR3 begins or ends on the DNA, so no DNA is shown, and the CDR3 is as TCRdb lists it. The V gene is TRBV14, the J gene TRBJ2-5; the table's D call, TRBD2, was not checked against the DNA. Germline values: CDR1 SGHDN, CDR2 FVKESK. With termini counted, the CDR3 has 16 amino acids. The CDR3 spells CASTSGLAGGAETQYF.

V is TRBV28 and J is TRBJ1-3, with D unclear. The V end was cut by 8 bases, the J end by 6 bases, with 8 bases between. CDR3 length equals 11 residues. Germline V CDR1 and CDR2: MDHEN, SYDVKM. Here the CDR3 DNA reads TGTGCCAGCCTCAAGGAAAACACCATATATTTT. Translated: CASLKENTIYF.

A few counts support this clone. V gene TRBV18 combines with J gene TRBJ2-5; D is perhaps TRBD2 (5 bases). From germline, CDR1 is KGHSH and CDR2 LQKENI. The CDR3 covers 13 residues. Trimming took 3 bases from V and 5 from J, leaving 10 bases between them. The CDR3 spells CASSPGVGETQYF. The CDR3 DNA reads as TGTGCCAGCTCACCCGGGGTTGGGGAGACCCAGTACTTC.

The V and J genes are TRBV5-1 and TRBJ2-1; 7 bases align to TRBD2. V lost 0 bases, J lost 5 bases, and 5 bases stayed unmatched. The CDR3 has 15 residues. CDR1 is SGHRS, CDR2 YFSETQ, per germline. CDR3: CASSLGTSRNNEQFF. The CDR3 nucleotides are TGCGCCAGCAGCTTGGGGACTAGTCGGAACAATGAGCAGTTCTTC.

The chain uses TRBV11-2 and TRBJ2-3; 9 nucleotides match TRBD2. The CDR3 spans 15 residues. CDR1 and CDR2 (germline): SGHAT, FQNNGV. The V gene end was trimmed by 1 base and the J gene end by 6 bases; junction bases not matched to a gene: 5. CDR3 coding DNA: TGTGCCAGCAGCTTAGGGCTAGCGGGATTGGATACGCAGTATTTT. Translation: CASSLGLAGLDTQYF. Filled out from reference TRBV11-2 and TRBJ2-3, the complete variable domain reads EAGVAQSPRYKIIEKRQSVAFWCNPISGHATLYWYQQILGQGPKLLIQFQNNGVVDDSQLPKDRFSAERLKGVDSTLKIQPAKLEDSAVYLCASSLGLAGLDTQYFGPGTRLTVL.

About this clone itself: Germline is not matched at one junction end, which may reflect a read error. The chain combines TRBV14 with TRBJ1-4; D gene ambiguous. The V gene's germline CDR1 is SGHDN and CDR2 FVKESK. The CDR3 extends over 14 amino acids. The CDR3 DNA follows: TGTGCCAGCAACCAAGCGGGCTACGGGGAAAAACTGTTTTTT. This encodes CASNQAGYGEKLFF. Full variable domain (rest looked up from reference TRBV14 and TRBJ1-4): EAGVTQFPSHSVIEKGQTVTLRCDPISGHDNLYWYRRVMGKEIKFLLHFVKESKQDESGMPNNRFLAERTGGTYSTLKVQPAELEDSGVYFCASNQAGYGEKLFFGSGTQLSVL.